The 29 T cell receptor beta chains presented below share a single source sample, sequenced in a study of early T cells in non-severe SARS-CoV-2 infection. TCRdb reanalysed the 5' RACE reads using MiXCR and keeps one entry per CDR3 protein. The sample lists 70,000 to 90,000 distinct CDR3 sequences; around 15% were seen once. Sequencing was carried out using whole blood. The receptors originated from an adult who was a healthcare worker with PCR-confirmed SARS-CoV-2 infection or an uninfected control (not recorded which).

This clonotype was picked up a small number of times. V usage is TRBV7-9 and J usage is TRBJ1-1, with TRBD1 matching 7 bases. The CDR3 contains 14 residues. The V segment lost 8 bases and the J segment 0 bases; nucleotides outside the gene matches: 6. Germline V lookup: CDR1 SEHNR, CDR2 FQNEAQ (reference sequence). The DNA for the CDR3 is TGTGCCAGCGGCCGGGACAGCCTGAACACTGAAGCTTTCTTT. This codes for CASGRDSLNTEAFF.

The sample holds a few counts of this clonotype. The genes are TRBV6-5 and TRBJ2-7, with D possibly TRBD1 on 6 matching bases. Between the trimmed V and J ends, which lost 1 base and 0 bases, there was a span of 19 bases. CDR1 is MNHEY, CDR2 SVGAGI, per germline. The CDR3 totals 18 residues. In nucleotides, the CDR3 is TGTGCCAGCAGTTACTTAGATAGAAGACAGGAGGTCTCCTACGAGCAGTACTTC. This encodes CASSYLDRRQEVSYEQYF.

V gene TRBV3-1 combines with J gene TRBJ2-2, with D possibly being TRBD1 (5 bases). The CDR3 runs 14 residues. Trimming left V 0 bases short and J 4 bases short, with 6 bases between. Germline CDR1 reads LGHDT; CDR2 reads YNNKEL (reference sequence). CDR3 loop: CASSQDQGTGELFF. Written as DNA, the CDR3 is TGTGCCAGCAGCCAAGATCAGGGCACCGGGGAGCTGTTTTTT.

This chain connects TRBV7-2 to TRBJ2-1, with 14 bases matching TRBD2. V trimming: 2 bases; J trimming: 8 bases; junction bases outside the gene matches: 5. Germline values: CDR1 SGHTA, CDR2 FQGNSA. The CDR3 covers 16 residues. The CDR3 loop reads CASSLTGLAGVDEQFF. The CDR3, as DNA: TGTGCCAGCAGCTTAACGGGACTAGCGGGAGTTGATGAGCAGTTCTTC.

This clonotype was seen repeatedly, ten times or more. The CDR3 loop reads CASSPSGEYGYTF. DNA for the CDR3: TGTGCCAGCAGCCCGTCTGGGGAATATGGCTACACCTTC. V and J are TRBV5-4 and TRBJ1-2; D is unresolved. Germline CDR1 is SGHNT and CDR2 is YYREEE (reference sequence). This CDR3 contains 13 residues. The V and J ends lost 4 bases and 5 bases respectively, with 12 bases between them.

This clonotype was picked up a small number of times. CDR3 nucleotide sequence: TGTGCCAGCAGGGGTTGGCAGGGAACGGGAGATACGCAGTATTTT. This translates into CASRGWQGTGDTQYF. The chain recombines TRBV11-2 with TRBJ2-3, with D maybe TRBD1 (5 bases). V lost 6 bases to trimming and J lost 5 bases, with 18 bases between them. This CDR3 region has 15 residues. Germline CDR1 reads SGHAT; CDR2 reads FQNNGV.

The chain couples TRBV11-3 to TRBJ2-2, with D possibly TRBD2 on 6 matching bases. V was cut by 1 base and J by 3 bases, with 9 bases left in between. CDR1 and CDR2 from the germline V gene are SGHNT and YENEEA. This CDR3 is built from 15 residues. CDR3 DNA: TGTGCCAGCAGCTTAGGGGACTTTGACACCGGGGAGCTGTTTTTT. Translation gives CASSLGDFDTGELFF.

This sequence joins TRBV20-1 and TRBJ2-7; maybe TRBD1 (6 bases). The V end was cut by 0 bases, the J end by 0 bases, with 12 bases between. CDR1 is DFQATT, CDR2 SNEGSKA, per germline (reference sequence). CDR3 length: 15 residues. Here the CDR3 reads CSARDVGTFSYEQYF. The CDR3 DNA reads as TGCAGTGCTAGAGATGTCGGGACATTCTCCTACGAGCAGTACTTC.

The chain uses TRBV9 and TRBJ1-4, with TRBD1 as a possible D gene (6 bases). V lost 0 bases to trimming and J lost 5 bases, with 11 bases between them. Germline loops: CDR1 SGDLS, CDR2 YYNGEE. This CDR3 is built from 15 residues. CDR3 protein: CASSVAGDANEKLFF. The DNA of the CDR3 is TGTGCCAGCAGCGTAGCAGGGGACGCAAATGAAAAACTGTTTTTT.

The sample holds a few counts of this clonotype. The CDR3 DNA follows: TGTGCCAGCAGCACGGGACAGGGACCTCATACGCAGTATTTT. The encoded protein is CASSTGQGPHTQYF. The V call is TRBV21-1, the J call TRBJ2-3; TRBD1 is the table's D call, not checked against the DNA. TRBV21-1 is tagged as a pseudogene. CDR3 length equals 14 residues.

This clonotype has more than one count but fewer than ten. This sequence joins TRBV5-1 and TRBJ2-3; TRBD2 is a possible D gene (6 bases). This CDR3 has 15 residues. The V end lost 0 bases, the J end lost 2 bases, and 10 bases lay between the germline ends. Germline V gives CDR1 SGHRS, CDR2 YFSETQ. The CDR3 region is CASSLDREPTDTQYF. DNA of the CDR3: TGCGCCAGCAGCTTGGACCGGGAGCCCACAGATACGCAGTATTTT.

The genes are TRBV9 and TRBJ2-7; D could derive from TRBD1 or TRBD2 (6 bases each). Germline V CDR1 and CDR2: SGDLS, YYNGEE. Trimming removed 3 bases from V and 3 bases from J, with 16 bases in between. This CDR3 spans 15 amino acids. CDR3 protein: CASSARGDSVYEQYF. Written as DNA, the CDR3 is TGTGCCAGCAGCGCGAGGGGGGACTCGGTCTACGAGCAGTACTTC.

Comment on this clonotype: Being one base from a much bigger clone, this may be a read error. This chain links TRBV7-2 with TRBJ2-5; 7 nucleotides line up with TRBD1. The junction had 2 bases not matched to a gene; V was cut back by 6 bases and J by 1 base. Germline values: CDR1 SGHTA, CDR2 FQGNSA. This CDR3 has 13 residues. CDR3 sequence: CASSRDSQETQYF. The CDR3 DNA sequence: TGTGCCAGCAGTCGGGACAGCCAAGAGACCCAGTACTTC. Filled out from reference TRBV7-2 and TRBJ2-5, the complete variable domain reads GAGVSQSPSNKVTEKGKDVELRCDPISGHTALYWYRQSLGQGLEFLIYFQGNSAPDKSGLPSDRFSAERTGGSVSTLTIQRTQQEDSAVYLCASSRDSQETQYFGPGTRLLVL.

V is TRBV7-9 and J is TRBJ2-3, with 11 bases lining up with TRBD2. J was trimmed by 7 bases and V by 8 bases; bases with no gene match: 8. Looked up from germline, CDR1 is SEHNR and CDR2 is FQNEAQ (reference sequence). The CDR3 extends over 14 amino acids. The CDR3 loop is CASDPSGGWHTQYF. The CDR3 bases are TGTGCCAGCGACCCTAGCGGGGGGTGGCATACGCAGTATTTT.

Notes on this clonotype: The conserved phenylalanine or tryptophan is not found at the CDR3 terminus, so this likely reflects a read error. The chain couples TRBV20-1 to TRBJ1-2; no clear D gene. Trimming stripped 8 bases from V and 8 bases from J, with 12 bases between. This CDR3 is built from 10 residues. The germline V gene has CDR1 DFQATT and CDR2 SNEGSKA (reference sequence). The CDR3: CSPPLTGYTS. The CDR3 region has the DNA TGCAGTCCCCCCTTGACCGGCTACACCTCC.

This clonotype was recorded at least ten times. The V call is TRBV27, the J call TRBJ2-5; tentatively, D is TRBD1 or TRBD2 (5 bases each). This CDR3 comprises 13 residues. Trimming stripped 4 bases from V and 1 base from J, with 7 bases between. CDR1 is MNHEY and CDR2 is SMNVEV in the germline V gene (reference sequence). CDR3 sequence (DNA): TGTGCCAGCAGTTGGGACGTCCAAGAGACCCAGTACTTC. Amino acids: CASSWDVQETQYF.

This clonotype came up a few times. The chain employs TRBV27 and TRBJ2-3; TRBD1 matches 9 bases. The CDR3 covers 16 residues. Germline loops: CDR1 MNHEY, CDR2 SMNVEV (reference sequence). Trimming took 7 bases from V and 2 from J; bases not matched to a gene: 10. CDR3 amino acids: CASMGRTGEYTDTQYF. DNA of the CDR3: TGTGCCAGCATGGGTAGGACAGGGGAATACACAGATACGCAGTATTTT.

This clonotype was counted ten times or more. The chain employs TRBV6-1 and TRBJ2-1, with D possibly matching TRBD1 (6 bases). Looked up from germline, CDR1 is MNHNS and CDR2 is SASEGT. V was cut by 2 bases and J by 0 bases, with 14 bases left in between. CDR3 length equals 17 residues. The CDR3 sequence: CASSEKPPGASYNEQFF. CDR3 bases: TGTGCCAGCAGTGAAAAACCCCCAGGGGCCTCCTACAATGAGCAGTTCTTC.

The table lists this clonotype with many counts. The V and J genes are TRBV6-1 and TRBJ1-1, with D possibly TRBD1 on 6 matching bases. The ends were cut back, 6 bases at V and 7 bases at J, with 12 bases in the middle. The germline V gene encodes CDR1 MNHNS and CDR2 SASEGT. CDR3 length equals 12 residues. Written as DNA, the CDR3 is TGTGCCAGCAGCAAAAAACAGGGTGAAGCTTTCTTT. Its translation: CASSKKQGEAFF.

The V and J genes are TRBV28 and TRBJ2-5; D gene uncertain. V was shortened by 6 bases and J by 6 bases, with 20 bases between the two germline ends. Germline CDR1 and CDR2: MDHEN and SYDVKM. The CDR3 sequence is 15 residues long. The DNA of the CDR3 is TGTGCCAGCAGCGGCCAAAGGGCACCAGTAAAGACCCAGTACTTC. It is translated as CASSGQRAPVKTQYF.

This CDR3 reads CASSTSAVEGTQYF. DNA of the CDR3: TGTGCCAGCAGCACTAGCGCGGTGGAGGGTACGCAGTATTTT. The chain joins TRBV9 to TRBJ2-3, with 7 bases that match TRBD2. CDR3 length equals 14 residues. The V gene's germline CDR1 is SGDLS and CDR2 YYNGEE. The V gene end was trimmed by 4 bases and the J gene end by 8 bases; junction bases not matched to a gene: 10.

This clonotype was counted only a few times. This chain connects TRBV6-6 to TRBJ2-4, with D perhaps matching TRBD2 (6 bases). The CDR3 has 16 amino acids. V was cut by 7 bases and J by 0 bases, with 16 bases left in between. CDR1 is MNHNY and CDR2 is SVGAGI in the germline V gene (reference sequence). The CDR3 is CASTDRSGPAKNIQYF. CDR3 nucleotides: TGTGCCAGCACCGACCGTAGCGGTCCAGCCAAAAACATTCAGTACTTC.

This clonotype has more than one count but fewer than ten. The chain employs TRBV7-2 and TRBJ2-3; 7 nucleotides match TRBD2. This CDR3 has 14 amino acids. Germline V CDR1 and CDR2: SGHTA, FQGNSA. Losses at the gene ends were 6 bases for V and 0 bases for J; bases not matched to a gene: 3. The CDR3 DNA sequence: TGTGCCAGCAGTATAGCGGGTAGCACAGATACGCAGTATTTT. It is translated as CASSIAGSTDTQYF.

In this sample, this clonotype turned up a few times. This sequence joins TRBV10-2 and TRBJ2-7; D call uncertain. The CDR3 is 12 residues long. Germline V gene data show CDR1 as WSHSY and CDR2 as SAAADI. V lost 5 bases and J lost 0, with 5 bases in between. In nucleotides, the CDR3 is TGCGCCAGCAGTCAATTCTCCTACGAGCAGTACTTC. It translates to CASSQFSYEQYF.

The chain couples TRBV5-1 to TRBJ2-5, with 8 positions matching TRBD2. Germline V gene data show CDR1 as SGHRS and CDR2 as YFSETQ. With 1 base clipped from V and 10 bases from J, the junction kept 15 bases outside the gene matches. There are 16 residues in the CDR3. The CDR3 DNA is TGCGCCAGCAGCTTGTATGCCGGGAGGGGACTGGGAGGCCAGTACTTC. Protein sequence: CASSLYAGRGLGGQYF.

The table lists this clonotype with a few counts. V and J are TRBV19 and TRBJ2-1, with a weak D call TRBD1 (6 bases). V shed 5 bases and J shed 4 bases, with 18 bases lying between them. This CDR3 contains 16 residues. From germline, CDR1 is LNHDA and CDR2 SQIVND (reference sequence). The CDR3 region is CASSFATGILYNEQFF. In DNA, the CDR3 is TGTGCCAGTAGTTTTGCGACAGGCATACTATACAATGAGCAGTTCTTC. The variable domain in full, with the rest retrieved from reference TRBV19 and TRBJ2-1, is DGGITQSPKYLFRKEGQNVTLSCEQNLNHDAMYWYRQDPGQGLRLIYYSQIVNDFQKGDIAEGYSVSREKKESFPLTVTSAQKNPTAFYLCASSFATGILYNEQFFGPGTRLTVL.

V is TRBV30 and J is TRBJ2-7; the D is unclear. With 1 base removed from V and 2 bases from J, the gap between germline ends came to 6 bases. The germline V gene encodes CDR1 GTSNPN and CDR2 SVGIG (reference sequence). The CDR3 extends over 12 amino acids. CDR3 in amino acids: CAWSAGTYEQYF. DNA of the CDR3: TGTGCCTGGAGTGCTGGGACCTACGAGCAGTACTTC.

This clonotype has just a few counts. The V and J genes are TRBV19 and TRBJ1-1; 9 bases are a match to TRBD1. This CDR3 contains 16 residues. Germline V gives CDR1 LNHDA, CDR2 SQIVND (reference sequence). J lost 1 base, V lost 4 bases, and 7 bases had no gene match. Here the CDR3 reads CASSTLPGQGNTEAFF. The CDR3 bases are TGTGCCAGTAGTACGCTGCCGGGACAGGGGAACACTGAAGCTTTCTTT.

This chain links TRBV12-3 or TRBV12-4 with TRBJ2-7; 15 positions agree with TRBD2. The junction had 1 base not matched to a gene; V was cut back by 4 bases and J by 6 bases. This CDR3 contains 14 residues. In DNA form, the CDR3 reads TGTGCCAGCAGTTGGACTAGCGGGAGGGCCGAGCAGTACTTC. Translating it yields CASSWTSGRAEQYF.